These T cell receptor beta chains were read from a single sample in a study of a mutant IDH1 vaccine in newly diagnosed glioma. Repertoires were generated with immunoSEQ multiplex PCR, while TCRdb's copy carries only in-frame clones and drops some. The sample carries about 54,000 clones, 84% recorded once. Their cognate antigens are unknown. Material: PBMCs, obtained from a glioma patient whose treatment included an IDH1 peptide vaccine. These receptors all come from a woman in her late teens or twenties with glioma. Each CDR3 is given with its conserved first and last residue. D genes are given only for firm matches. The size entry is marked missing in some rows and otherwise reads once, few, many or a size class.

>NA|TRBJ2-1|TRBV19|NA
CASSPAGAYNEQFF
TGTGCCAGTAGTCCCGCCGGGGCCTACAATGAGCAGTTCTTC
>few|TRBJ2-5|TRBV11-3|NA
CASSLSGETQYF
TGTGCCAGCAGCTTATCTGGGGAGACCCAGTACTTC
>NA|TRBJ2-1|TRBV9|TRBD2
CASSDRQDLAGGYNEQFF
TGTGCCAGCAGTGATCGACAGGACTTAGCGGGAGGTTACAATGAGCAGTTCTTC
>NA|TRBJ2-7|TRBV2|NA
CASIEQTYEQYF
TGTGCCAGCATAGAACAGACGTACGAGCAGTACTTC
>once|TRBJ1-5|TRBV15|TRBD1
CATSRDSETGGRRQPQHF
TGTGCCACCAGCAGAGATAGTGAGACAGGGGGCAGGCGGCAGCCCCAGCATTTT
>NA|TRBJ2-5|TRBV6-1|TRBD2
CASSAGGGLAGRETQYF
TGTGCCAGCAGTGCCGGTGGGGGACTAGCGGGACGAGAGACCCAGTACTTC
>NA|TRBJ1-5|TRBV2|NA
CASSGGRGSNQPQHF
TGTGCCAGCAGTGGCGGGCGGGGGAGCAATCAGCCCCAGCATTTT
>NA|TRBJ1-2|TRBV7-9|TRBD1
CASSLRQGASNKDGYTF
TGTGCCAGCAGCTTAAGACAGGGAGCGTCGAATAAAGATGGCTACACCTTC
>NA|TRBJ2-3|TRBV5-1|NA
CASSPKTGTDTQYF
TGCGCCAGCAGCCCCAAAACCGGGACAGATACGCAGTATTTT
>NA|TRBJ2-3|TRBV7-9|NA
CASSLGNLQYF
TGTGCCAGCAGCTTAGGGAACTTGCAGTATTTT
>NA|TRBJ2-1|TRBV15|NA
CATSRDSYAEQFF
TGTGCCACCAGCAGAGATAGTTATGCCGAGCAGTTCTTC
>NA|TRBJ2-2|TRBV19|NA
CASSSRAGRGTGELFF
TGTGCCAGTAGTTCCCGAGCAGGGAGGGGGACCGGGGAGCTGTTTTTT
>NA|TRBJ1-3|TRBV2|NA
CASGGLNPGNTIYF
TGTGCCAGCGGGGGCCTGAATCCTGGAAACACCATATATTTT
>NA|TRBJ1-1|TRBV18|TRBD1
CASSQGQGRNTEAFF
TGTGCCAGCTCACAGGGACAGGGCCGAAACACTGAAGCTTTCTTT
>NA|TRBJ2-5|TRBV4-2|NA
CASSHRPFHGRRFGETQYF
TGTGCCAGCAGCCATAGACCCTTCCATGGGCGGCGATTTGGTGAGACCCAGTACTTC
>NA|TRBJ1-1|TRBV9|NA
CASSVALGISDTEAFF
TGTGCCAGCAGCGTAGCACTGGGGATATCGGACACTGAAGCTTTCTTT
>NA|TRBJ2-1|TRBV4-2|TRBD2
CASSQGRSGRGNEQFF
TGTGCCAGCAGCCAAGGTCGGAGCGGGAGAGGGAATGAGCAGTTCTTC
>NA|TRBJ2-2|TRBV7-2|TRBD2
CASSLLAGGRTGELFF
TGTGCCAGCAGCTTACTAGCGGGAGGAAGGACCGGGGAGCTGTTTTTT
>NA|TRBJ2-3|TRBV5-6|NA
CASSPSFSDTQYF
TGTGCCAGCAGCCCCAGCTTTTCAGATACGCAGTATTTT
>NA|TRBJ1-3|TRBV18|NA
CASSPRSRGASGNTIYF
TGTGCCAGCTCACCAAGGAGTCGGGGGGCCTCTGGAAACACCATATATTTT
>NA|TRBJ2-2|TRBV29-1|NA
CSVYIDGELFF
TGCAGCGTCTATATCGACGGGGAGCTGTTTTTT
>NA|TRBJ2-6|TRBV15|NA
CATNQRNGANVLTF
TGTGCCACGAATCAGAGGAATGGGGCCAACGTCCTGACTTTC
>NA|TRBJ2-2|TRBV6-5|NA
CASRSGSYTGELFF
TGTGCCAGCAGATCAGGGTCTTACACCGGGGAGCTGTTTTTT
>NA|TRBJ1-2|TRBV4-2|NA
CASSQRGYGYTF
TGTGCCAGCAGCCAGAGGGGCTATGGCTACACCTTC
>NA|TRBJ1-2|TRBV5-6|NA
CASSLRGSYGYTF
TGTGCCAGCAGCTTGCGAGGGAGCTATGGCTACACCTTC